This TCR beta chain was identified in a study of cytotoxic CD8 clonotypes in ibrutinib-treated CLL. Sequencing was performed with immunoSEQ multiplex PCR; in TCRdb, only in-frame clones are kept and a portion is missing. The table includes approximately 70,000 clones, more than 70% detected once. This clone showed up many times. Its specificity is unknown. Study-wide results and limits: In comparison with age-matched healthy donors, baseline clonality was higher and tracked circulating CD8+ T-cell counts.

Frozen-stored PBMCs produced 1.5 to 2.5 micrograms of genomic DNA for TCR beta libraries. This CDR3 comprises 15 residues. V was clipped by 5 bases and J by 7 bases, with 15 bases between them. CDR1 and CDR2 from the germline V gene are MNHNS and SASEGT. The chain is built from TRBV6-1 and TRBJ1-6; D possibly corresponds to TRBD1 (6 bases). This sequence was found in a human donor with chronic lymphocytic leukemia. The sequences come from PBMCs, collected at disease progression, from a patient treated with ibrutinib. In DNA, the CDR3 is TGTGCCAGCAGTCCGGCTTGGGGGGCCAATTCACCCCTCCACTTT. It encodes CASSPAWGANSPLHF.